These 20 T cell receptor beta chains share one sample of origin, sequenced in a study of blood T cell repertoires in COVID-19. Repertoires were generated with immunoSEQ multiplex PCR, while TCRdb's copy carries only in-frame clones and drops some. The sample has roughly 200,000 clones, 88% seen once. The material sequenced was peripheral blood. These receptors were taken from a man in his late teens or twenties with active or convalescent COVID-19.

V usage is TRBV19 and J usage is TRBJ1-4; unclear D gene. V was pared by 5 bases and J by 8 bases, with 6 bases between. This CDR3 has 11 residues. CDR1 and CDR2 (germline): LNHDA, SQIVND (reference sequence). CDR3 nucleotide sequence: TGTGCCAGTAGTGGGAGCGAAAAACTGTTTTTT. Protein product: CASSGSEKLFF.

The chain uses TRBV19 and TRBJ1-2; D ambiguous. The ends were cut back, 3 bases at V and 7 bases at J, with 9 bases in the middle. Germline lookup yields CDR1 LNHDA and CDR2 SQIVND (reference sequence). The CDR3 sequence is 12 residues long. The CDR3 protein is CASSMRAGGYTF. The CDR3 DNA reads TGTGCCAGTAGTATGAGAGCCGGTGGCTACACCTTC.

This clone was seen once. The J gene is TRBJ2-1, the V gene TRBV28; D perhaps matches TRBD1 (6 bases). CDR3 length: 14 residues. Germline V lookup: CDR1 MDHEN, CDR2 SYDVKM. Trimming left V 3 bases short and J 9 bases short, with 15 bases between. The CDR3 loop is CASSFLGTPPEQFF. The DNA for the CDR3 is TGTGCCAGCAGTTTCCTAGGGACACCACCTGAGCAGTTCTTC.

The chain has TRBV24-1 and TRBJ2-1, with D perhaps matching TRBD2 (6 bases). Germline V lookup: CDR1 KGHDR, CDR2 SFDVKD. Trimming shortened V by 5 bases and J by 7 bases, and 20 bases separated the two germline ends. This CDR3 spans 16 amino acids. The CDR3 DNA reads as TGTGCCACCAGTGCCCTGTCGCTAGGGGACTCGAATGAGCAGTTCTTC. Translating gives CATSALSLGDSNEQFF.

J is TRBJ2-1 and V is TRBV27, with 12 bases aligning to TRBD2. The CDR3 consists of 22 residues. Looked up from germline, CDR1 is MNHEY and CDR2 is SMNVEV (reference sequence). J gave up 0 bases and V 2 bases, and 17 bases lay outside the gene matches. The CDR3 DNA follows: TGTGCCAGCAGTTTACGGCTCGGTACTAGCGGGAGGCGCACGGGCTCCTACAATGAGCAGTTCTTC. Translation gives CASSLRLGTSGRRTGSYNEQFF.

The rearrangement links TRBV2 to TRBJ1-2; D gene ambiguous. The CDR3 is 12 amino acids. V was trimmed by 7 bases and J by 4 bases, leaving 10 bases between them. The germline V gene has CDR1 SNHLY and CDR2 FYNNEI. Written as DNA, the CDR3 is TGTGCCAGCACCCGCGCCGGCTATGGCTACACCTTC. Amino acids: CASTRAGYGYTF.

The chain is built from TRBV23-1 and TRBJ1-5, with 8 bases identical to TRBD1. TRBV23-1 is an ORF, with its function uncertain. The CDR3 loop spans 15 amino acids. The J segment lost 3 bases and the V segment lost 2 bases, leaving 3 bases of the junction unmatched. CDR3 amino acids: CASSQRTGTNQPQHF. For the CDR3, the DNA is TGCGCCAGCAGTCAAAGGACAGGGACCAATCAGCCCCAGCATTTT.

This clone was seen just once. The chain employs TRBV7-2 and TRBJ2-1; TRBD2 aligns across 10 bases. The CDR3 is 17 amino acids. V shed 1 base, J shed 5 bases, and the junction held 8 bases outside the gene matches. The germline CDR1 and CDR2 sequences are SGHTA and FQGNSA. CDR3 sequence reads: CASSLVSGTSVHNEQFF. The CDR3 DNA reads as TGTGCCAGCAGCTTAGTTTCCGGGACTAGCGTTCACAATGAGCAGTTCTTC.

The J gene is TRBJ2-5, the V gene TRBV11-2, with D perhaps TRBD2 (5 bases). V lost 5 bases and J lost 2, with 15 bases in between. Germline V gives CDR1 SGHAT, CDR2 FQNNGV. The CDR3 spans 15 residues. The CDR3 nucleotides read TGTGCCAGCAGCCGGGCGGGCGGGTTGCAAGAGACCCAGTACTTC. Protein product: CASSRAGGLQETQYF.

The chain recombines TRBV7-9 with TRBJ1-2; D call uncertain. In germline, CDR1 is SEHNR, CDR2 FQNEAQ (reference sequence). Trimming stripped 3 bases from V and 8 bases from J, with 13 bases between. CDR3 size: 13 residues. As DNA, the CDR3 is TGTGCCAGCAGCTTTTCTGAGGGCGACGGCTACACCTTC. It is translated as CASSFSEGDGYTF.

The V call is TRBV7-8, the J call TRBJ1-1; D unresolved. The CDR3 consists of 13 residues. The V gene's germline CDR1 is SGHVS and CDR2 FQNEAQ. V lost 7 bases, J lost 2 bases, and 11 bases lay in between. CDR3 in amino acids: CASIKTVNTEAFF. Written as DNA, the CDR3 is TGTGCCAGCATCAAAACAGTAAACACTGAAGCTTTCTTT. The entire variable domain, with the rest obtained from reference TRBV7-8 and TRBJ1-1, is as follows: GAGVSQSPRYKVAKRGQDVALRCDPISGHVSLFWYQQALGQGPEFLTYFQNEAQLDKSGLPSDRFFAERPEGSVSTLKIQRTQQEDSAVYLCASIKTVNTEAFFGQGTRLTVV.

The V gene is TRBV12-3 or TRBV12-4, the J gene TRBJ1-6, with D possibly being TRBD1 (5 bases). V was clipped by 7 bases and J by 10 bases, with 14 bases between them. CDR3 length: 13 amino acids. CDR3 nucleotide sequence: TGTGCCAGCACCTTAGGTAGGGGATCACCCCTCCACTTT. Translating it yields CASTLGRGSPLHF.

The chain joins TRBV6-5 to TRBJ2-5, with 9 bases fitting TRBD2. Germline assignment: CDR1 MNHEY and CDR2 SVGAGI. CDR3 size: 14 residues. With 7 bases clipped from V and 3 bases from J, the junction kept 6 bases outside the gene matches. CDR3 nucleotides: TGTGCCAGCACCAAGACTAGCGGCGAAGAGACCCAGTACTTC. Encoded protein: CASTKTSGEETQYF.

The J gene is TRBJ1-2, the V gene TRBV16; D is unclear. V lost 5 bases and J 4 bases, leaving 8 bases between the germline ends. Germline assignment: CDR1 KGHSY and CDR2 FQNENV. The CDR3 has 12 residues. The CDR3 region has the DNA TGTGCCAGCAGCAGGGAGGGCTATGGCTACACCTTC. Protein product: CASSREGYGYTF.

The J gene is TRBJ1-1, the V gene TRBV10-3; D is possibly TRBD1 (5 bases). In germline, CDR1 is ENHRY, CDR2 SYGVKD. The CDR3 covers 12 residues. Trimming took off 3 bases at V and 4 bases at J, with 6 bases between the two ends. The CDR3 DNA is TGTGCCATCAGTGACAGGGTCACTGAAGCTTTCTTT. It encodes CAISDRVTEAFF.

J is TRBJ1-1 and V is TRBV7-8; 7 bases are a match to TRBD1. V gave up 3 bases and J gave up 5 bases; unmatched junction bases: 15. The CDR3 extends over 17 amino acids. Germline V gives CDR1 SGHVS, CDR2 FQNEAQ. The DNA for the CDR3 is TGTGCCAGCAGCTTTGCTGGGACAGAGGTCATAGGGACTGAAGCTTTCTTT. Its translation is CASSFAGTEVIGTEAFF.

This clone came up once. V usage is TRBV6-6 and J usage is TRBJ1-1; 8 bases map to TRBD1. The CDR3 length is 18 residues. Germline lookup yields CDR1 MNHNY and CDR2 SVGAGI (reference sequence). Trimming at V came to 5 bases and at J to 1 base, leaving 15 bases not matched to a gene. The CDR3 DNA reads as TGTGCCAGCAGTCCTTATGGACAGGGTAGGCGGGGGAACACTGAAGCTTTCTTT. Residues: CASSPYGQGRRGNTEAFF.

CDR3 sequence (DNA): TGCGCCAGCAGCCAAGTCGGTTCATCCTACAATGAGCAGTTCTTC. This gives the protein CASSQVGSSYNEQFF. V usage is TRBV4-3 and J usage is TRBJ2-1; no reliable D call. The CDR3 spans 15 residues. Germline CDR1 and CDR2: LGHNA and YSLEER. V was clipped by 1 base and J by 1 base, with 8 bases between them.

The V gene is TRBV4-1, the J gene TRBJ2-2, with D unclear. Trimming shortened V by 1 base and J by 6 bases, and 9 bases separated the two germline ends. CDR1 and CDR2 from the germline V gene are MGHRA and YSYEKL. This CDR3 is 14 amino acids long. In DNA form, the CDR3 reads TGCGCCAGCAGCCAAGTACCGGGTTCCGGGGAGCTGTTTTTT. This encodes CASSQVPGSGELFF.

The chain recombines TRBV6-5 with TRBJ2-5; 8 nucleotides align to TRBD1. Trimming at V came to 6 bases and at J to 5 bases, leaving 8 bases not matched to a gene. CDR1 is MNHEY, CDR2 SVGAGI, per germline. The CDR3 runs to 14 residues. CDR3 sequence (DNA): TGTGCCAGCAGGTGGGGACAGGTGGGCGAGACCCAGTACTTC. The encoded protein is CASRWGQVGETQYF.